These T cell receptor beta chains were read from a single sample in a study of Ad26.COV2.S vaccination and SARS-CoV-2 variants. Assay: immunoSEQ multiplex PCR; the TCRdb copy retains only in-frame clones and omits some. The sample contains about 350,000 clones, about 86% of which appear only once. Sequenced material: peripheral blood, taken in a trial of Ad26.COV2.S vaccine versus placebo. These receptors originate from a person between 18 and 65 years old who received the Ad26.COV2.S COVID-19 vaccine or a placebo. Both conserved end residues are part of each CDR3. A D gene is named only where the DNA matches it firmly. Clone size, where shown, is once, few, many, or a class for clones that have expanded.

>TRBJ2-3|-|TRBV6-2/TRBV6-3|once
CASSQPGITDTQYF
TGTGCCAGCAGTCAACCAGGGATCACAGATACGCAGTATTTT
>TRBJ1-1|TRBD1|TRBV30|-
CAGDRTGTEAFF
TGTGCCGGAGACCGGACAGGGACTGAAGCTTTCTTT
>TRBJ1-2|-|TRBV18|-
CASSPGKGRVGGYTF
TGTGCCAGCTCACCAGGGAAGGGCCGCGTTGGTGGCTACACCTTC
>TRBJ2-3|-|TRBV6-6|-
CASKGPGTDTQYF
TGTGCCAGCAAGGGGCCGGGCACAGATACGCAGTATTTT
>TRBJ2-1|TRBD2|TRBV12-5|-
CASGLGGGPNEQFF
TGTGCTAGTGGTCTGGGCGGGGGACCAAATGAGCAGTTCTTC
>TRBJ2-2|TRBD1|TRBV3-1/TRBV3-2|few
CASSPKQGRTGELFF
TGTGCCAGCAGCCCCAAACAGGGGAGAACCGGGGAGCTGTTTTTT
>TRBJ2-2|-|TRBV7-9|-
CASSLGQGRGAGELFF
TGTGCCAGCAGCTTAGGGCAGGGAAGGGGCGCCGGGGAGCTGTTTTTT
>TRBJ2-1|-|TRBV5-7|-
CASSLSLRSSDEQFF
TGTGCCAGCAGCTTGTCACTTAGGTCCTCGGATGAGCAGTTCTTC
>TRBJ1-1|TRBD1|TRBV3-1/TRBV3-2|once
CASLGQGDPEAFF
TGTGCCAGCCTCGGACAGGGCGATCCTGAAGCTTTCTTT
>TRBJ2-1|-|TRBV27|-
CASSPPGTTRNEQFF
TGTGCCAGCAGTCCGCCCGGGACGACGAGGAATGAGCAGTTCTTC
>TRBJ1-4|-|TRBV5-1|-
CASSFSADNEKLFF
TGCGCCAGCAGCTTTTCAGCCGATAATGAAAAACTGTTTTTT
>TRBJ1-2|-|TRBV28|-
CAGGPGQRSYGYTF
TGTGCCGGTGGCCCCGGACAGCGCTCCTATGGCTACACCTTC
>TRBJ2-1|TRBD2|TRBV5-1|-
CASSLEGAGSYNEQFF
TGCGCCAGCAGCTTGGAGGGAGCGGGATCCTACAATGAGCAGTTCTTC
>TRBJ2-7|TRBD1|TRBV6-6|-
CASTPGQDPPYEQYF
TGTGCCAGCACCCCCGGACAGGACCCGCCCTACGAGCAGTACTTC
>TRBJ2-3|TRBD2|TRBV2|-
CASSSRLAGGADTQYF
TGTGCCAGCAGTTCCCGACTAGCGGGAGGGGCAGATACGCAGTATTTT
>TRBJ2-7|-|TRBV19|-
CASSPWPGSYEQYF
TGTGCCAGTAGCCCCTGGCCGGGGTCCTACGAGCAGTACTTC
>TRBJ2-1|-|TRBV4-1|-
CASSQVQGEARRIF
TGCGCCAGCAGCCAAGTGCAAGGGGAGGCGAGAAGAATCTTC
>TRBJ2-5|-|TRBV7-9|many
CASSLGTLKQTQYF
TGTGCCAGCAGCTTAGGAACTCTTAAACAGACCCAGTACTTC
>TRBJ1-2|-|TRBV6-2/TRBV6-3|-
CASSDDTSHTF
TGTGCCAGCAGTGACGACACGTCTCATACCTTC
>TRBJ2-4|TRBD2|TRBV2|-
CASSEARVAGDIQYF
TGTGCCAGCAGTGAAGCGCGAGTAGCGGGGGACATTCAGTACTTC
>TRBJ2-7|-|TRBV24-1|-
CATSDPNGYEQYF
TGTGCCACCAGTGACCCGAACGGGTACGAGCAGTACTTC
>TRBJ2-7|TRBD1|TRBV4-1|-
CASSHPGQGSYEQYF
TGCGCCAGCAGCCATCCGGGACAGGGTAGCTACGAGCAGTACTTC
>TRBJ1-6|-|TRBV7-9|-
CASSPLGGRNNSPLHF
TGTGCCAGCAGCCCTCTTGGGGGACGGAATAATTCACCCCTCCACTTT
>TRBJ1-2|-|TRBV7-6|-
CASSLGGGDGYTF
TGTGCCAGCAGCTTAGGGGGTGGCGACGGCTACACCTTC
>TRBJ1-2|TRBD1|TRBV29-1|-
CSARTGSGYGYTF
TGCAGCGCCCGGACAGGGAGCGGCTATGGCTACACCTTC
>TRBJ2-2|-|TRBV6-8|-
CASSLHRDKAGELFF
TGTGCCAGCAGCTTACACAGGGACAAAGCCGGGGAGCTGTTTTTT
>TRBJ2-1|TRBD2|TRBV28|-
CASFLTSGSSYNEQFF
TGTGCCAGCTTCCTTACTAGCGGAAGCTCCTACAATGAGCAGTTCTTC
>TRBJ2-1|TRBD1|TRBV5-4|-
CATGDRGTNNEQFF
TGTGCCACGGGGGACAGGGGGACTAACAATGAGCAGTTCTTC
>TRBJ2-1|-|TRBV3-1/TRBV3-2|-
CASSQDRDLFYNEQFF
TGTGCCAGCAGCCAAGATCGTGACTTGTTTTACAATGAGCAGTTCTTC
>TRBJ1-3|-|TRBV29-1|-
CSVMTDSGNTIYF
TGCAGCGTTATGACGGACTCTGGAAACACCATATATTTT
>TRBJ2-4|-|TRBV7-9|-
CASSLSSSQNIQYF
TGTGCCAGCAGCTTAAGCAGTTCTCAAAACATTCAGTACTTC
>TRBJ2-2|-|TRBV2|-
CASGVGTYTGELFF
TGTGCCAGCGGGGTGGGGACTTACACCGGGGAGCTGTTTTTT
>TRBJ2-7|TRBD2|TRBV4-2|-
CASSQERGSAYEQYF
TGTGCCAGCAGCCAGGAGCGGGGGTCCGCCTACGAGCAGTACTTC
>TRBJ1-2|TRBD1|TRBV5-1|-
CASSYDRGDGYTF
TGCGCCAGCAGCTACGACAGGGGGGATGGCTACACCTTC
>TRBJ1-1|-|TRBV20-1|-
CSASRRTEAFF
TGCAGTGCTAGCCGGCGCACTGAAGCTTTCTTT
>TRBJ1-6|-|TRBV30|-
CACQGSPNSPLHF
TGTGCCTGTCAGGGATCTCCTAATTCACCCCTCCACTTT
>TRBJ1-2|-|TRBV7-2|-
CASSEEQRAVRGYTF
TGTGCCAGCAGCGAAGAACAAAGGGCGGTCCGCGGCTACACCTTC
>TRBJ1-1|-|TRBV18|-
CASSPRDLVTEAFF
TGTGCCAGCTCACCCCGGGATTTGGTCACTGAAGCTTTCTTT
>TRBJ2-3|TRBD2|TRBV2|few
CATGRGTSGAGADTQYF
TGTGCCACAGGGAGAGGGACTAGCGGGGCCGGGGCAGATACGCAGTATTTT
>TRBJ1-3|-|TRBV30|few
CAWRNIGNTIYF
TGTGCCTGGAGGAACATAGGAAACACCATATATTTT
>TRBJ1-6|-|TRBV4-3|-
CASSQDGAGFNSPLHF
TGCGCCAGCAGCCAAGATGGGGCAGGGTTTAATTCACCCCTCCACTTT
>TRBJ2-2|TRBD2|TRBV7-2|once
CASSLNPSGNGGELFF
TGTGCCAGCAGCTTAAATCCTAGCGGGAATGGCGGGGAGCTGTTTTTT
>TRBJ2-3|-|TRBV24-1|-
CATSDLGGRPTDTQYF
TGTGCCACCAGTGATTTGGGGGGGCGGCCCACAGATACGCAGTATTTT
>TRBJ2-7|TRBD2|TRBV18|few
CASSPSASGSGVGYEQYF
TGTGCCAGCTCACCGAGCGCTAGCGGGAGCGGCGTGGGATACGAGCAGTACTTC